This TCR beta chain was sequenced in a study of blood T cell repertoires in COVID-19. The CDR3 is 14 residues long. CDR1 is SQVTM, CDR2 ANQGSEA, per germline. V lost 5 bases to trimming and J lost 0 bases, with 11 bases between them. Per the original data handling: Estimation of nucleated cell counts relied on the amplification of reference gene primers. Sequencing used immunoSEQ multiplex PCR; TCRdb keeps in-frame clones, though not all of them. V, J and clone size are those of that table, while D and trimming were read from the DNA. The table has a few hundred thousand clones, around nine tenths seen once. Participants' own reports of clinical history determined their cohort assignment.

The sequence came from a woman in her late teens or twenties who had been exposed to COVID-19. The source material was PBMCs or T cells enriched from blood (not recorded which). The genes are TRBV29-1 and TRBJ1-3; D is unresolved. This CDR3 is CSVYWASSGNTIYF. CDR3 sequence (DNA): TGCAGCGTTTACTGGGCATCCTCTGGAAACACCATATATTTT.